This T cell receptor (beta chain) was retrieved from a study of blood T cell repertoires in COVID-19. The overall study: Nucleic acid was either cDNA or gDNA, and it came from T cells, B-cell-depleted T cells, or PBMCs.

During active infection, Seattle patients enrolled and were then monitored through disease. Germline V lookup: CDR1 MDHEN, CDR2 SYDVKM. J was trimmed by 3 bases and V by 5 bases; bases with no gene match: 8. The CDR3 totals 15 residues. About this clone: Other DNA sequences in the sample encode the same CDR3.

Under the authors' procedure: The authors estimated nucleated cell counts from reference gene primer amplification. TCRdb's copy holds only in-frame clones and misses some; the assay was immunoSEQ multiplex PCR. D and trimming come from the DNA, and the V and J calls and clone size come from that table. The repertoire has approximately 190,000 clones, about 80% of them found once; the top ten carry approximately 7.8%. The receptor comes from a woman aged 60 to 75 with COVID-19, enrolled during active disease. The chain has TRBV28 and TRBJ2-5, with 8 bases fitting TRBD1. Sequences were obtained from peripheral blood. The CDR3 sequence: CASSHSGQGEETQYF. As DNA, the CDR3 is TGTGCCAGCAGTCACAGTGGACAGGGCGAAGAGACCCAGTACTTC.